What follows describes a single T cell receptor beta chain. Germline V gives CDR1 SNHLY, CDR2 FYNNEI. The CDR3 is made up of 14 amino acids. The germline V and J ends were trimmed by 6 bases and 3 bases, with 11 bases remaining between them. Participants had chemo-refractory metastatic non-small-cell lung cancer and were treated with focal radiation plus ipilimumab CTLA-4 blockade. This sample is drawn from a study of radiotherapy plus CTLA-4 blockade in lung cancer. TCRdb's table, derived via immunoSEQ multiplex PCR, lists solely in-frame clones and lacks some. Of 60,000 to 70,000 clones listed, less than 80% are singletons.

Sequencing was performed on peripheral blood, taken from a patient treated with radiotherapy plus ipilimumab. This chain uses TRBV2 with TRBJ2-2; D is perhaps TRBD1 (6 bases). This receptor was obtained from a human donor with non-small cell lung cancer who had a complete response to radiotherapy plus ipilimumab. The CDR3 DNA follows: TGTGCCAGCAGGACTTACAGGGACACCGGGGAGCTGTTTTTT. Translated: CASRTYRDTGELFF.